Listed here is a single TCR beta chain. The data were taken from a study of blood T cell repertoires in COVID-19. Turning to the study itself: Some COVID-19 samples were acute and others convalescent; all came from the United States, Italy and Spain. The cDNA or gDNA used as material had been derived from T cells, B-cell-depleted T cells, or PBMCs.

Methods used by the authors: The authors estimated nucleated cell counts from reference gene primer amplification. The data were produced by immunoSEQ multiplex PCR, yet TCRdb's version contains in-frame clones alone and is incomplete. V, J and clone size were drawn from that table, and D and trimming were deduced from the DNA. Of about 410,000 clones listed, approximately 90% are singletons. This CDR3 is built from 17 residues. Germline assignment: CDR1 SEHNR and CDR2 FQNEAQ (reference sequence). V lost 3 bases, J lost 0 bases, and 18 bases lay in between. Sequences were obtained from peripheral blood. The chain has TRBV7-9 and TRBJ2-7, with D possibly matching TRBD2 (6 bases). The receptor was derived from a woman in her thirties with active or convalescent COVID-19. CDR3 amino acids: CASSLTSGGADSYEQYF. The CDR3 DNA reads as TGTGCCAGCAGCTTGACCTCGGGCGGGGCCGACTCCTACGAGCAGTACTTC. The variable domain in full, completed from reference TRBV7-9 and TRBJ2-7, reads DTGVSQNPRHKITKRGQNVTFRCDPISEHNRLYWYRQTLGQGPEFLTYFQNEAQLEKSRLLSDRFSAERPKGSFSTLEIQRTEQGDSAMYLCASSLTSGGADSYEQYFGPGTRLTVT.